This entry concerns a single T cell receptor (beta chain). No cognate antigen has been identified for it. No much larger clonotype is one base removed from it; base qualities were not supplied. The data stem from a study of T cells in Graves' hyperthyroidism and ophthalmopathy (dated 2019 in TCRdb). In the study overall: Peripheral blood was collected at initial diagnosis, before any treatment. According to the paper, TCR Vbeta CDR3 sequencing was carried out on 135 peripheral blood samples, which came from over 40 ophthalmopathy, about 75 hyperthyroidism and roughly 17 progressor patients. The 100 discovery patients were randomly split 7:3 into training and test sets. In addition, the study compared T-cell repertoires in thyroid tissue and in blood from six Graves' hyperthyroidism patients. Prospective prediction of ophthalmopathy was tested in an independent validation cohort consisting of 18 to 20 hyperthyroidism patients and around 16 patients who later progressed to ophthalmopathy. Following sampling, methimazole starting at 30 mg daily was given to hyperthyroidism patients, and high-dose intravenous methylprednisolone was given to ophthalmopathy patients. A discovery cohort of fewer than 110 patients, 43 with Graves' ophthalmopathy and roughly 59 with stable Graves' hyperthyroidism, was used to find distinguishing TCR V-J signatures. What the study reported, not specific to this receptor: Most expanded thyroid clonotypes (frequency above 0.001) were also detected in blood, suggesting blood repertoires may reflect thyroid immune responses. In validation, the model predicted progression to ophthalmopathy with just under 71% sensitivity and roughly 75% specificity, a median of approximately 6.5 months before onset. Ophthalmopathy was separated from stable hyperthyroidism by a 13 V-J signature model, with approximately 90% sensitivity and about 81% specificity obtained in cross-validation and 80%/75% obtained in testing. No statistical method was used to set the sample size in advance, and investigators knew the group allocation.

For CDR1 and CDR2, the germline V gene lists SNHLY and FYNNEI. Trimming removed 4 bases from V and 3 bases from J, leaving 13 bases between the germline ends. The CDR3 holds 14 amino acids from the cysteine to the phenylalanine. The retained sequence is limited to the CDR3, 42 bases, with the frame set at the first base. In the ophthalmopathy patients, disease was moderately to severely active, with a Clinical Activity Score of 3 or more, a NOSPECS grade of 4 or more, and a duration of less than 3 months. The study excluded patients with uncontrolled infections, other autoimmune diseases, pregnancy or lactation. Diagnoses were established on the basis of clinical symptoms, serum thyroxine and TRAb, thyroid ultrasound, and orbital computed tomography. PBMCs were separated from roughly 10 ml of fresh peripheral blood using Ficoll-Paque density gradient centrifugation. Total RNA was extracted using Trizol reagent, and RNA quality was assessed on an Agilent 2100 Bioanalyzer.

The TCR beta CDR3 regions were amplified from RNA transcripts. The first round of RT-PCR for the TCR CDR3 was performed with the HTBI primer set and the Qiagen OneStep RT-PCR kit. A second multiplex PCR round built the libraries, followed by size selection and purification. Sequencing of the libraries was done on an Illumina HiSeq2000 using paired-end 100 bp reads. For the original study's pipeline: SOAPnuke was used to process the raw data, with reads discarded if the reads contained adapters or uncalled bases, had a mean Phred below 15, or lacked an exact constant-primer or identifier match. COPE v1.2.5 was used to merge the high-quality paired reads, and each unique nucleotide sequence was defined as a clonotype. Clonotypes were aligned to IMGT TRBV, TRBD and TRBJ reference segments using MiTCR v1.1. The analysis was restricted to V-J combinations with a frequency above 0.0001, which together covered 99% to 99.2% of the repertoires. A TCS score was defined as the ratio of F50 (clonal expansion) to E x V (chaos), with BLOSUM62-based TCRdist applied between CDR3 peptides within each V-J. Welch's t-statistics and random forest reduced some 510 V-J features to some 14, which were used in a naive Bayes classifier (R e1071). The public reads were quality trimmed at Q25 with fastp and then assembled into clones with MiXCR by TCRdb, keeping productive beta chains. Entries that share a CDR3 protein sequence are merged under the most common genes and DNA. The V and J calls and clone size come from TCRdb's table, not from the authors' own analysis. The sample has over 250,000 distinct CDR3 sequences on record, approximately 17% of them singletons. Clones ranked in the top ten supply less than 70% of the sample.

This receptor chain uses TRBV2 and TRBJ2-7, with no D gene named confidently. This TCR derives from a woman in her fifties or sixties with Graves' ophthalmopathy. Sample: blood. CDR3 region: CASSGANFYYEQYF. The DNA reads TGTGCCAGCAGTGGGGCGAACTTCTACTACGAGCAGTACTTC.